The present T cell receptor beta chain was sequenced within a study of PD-1 blockade in classical Hodgkin lymphoma. Study details: Patients got intravenous nivolumab 3 mg/kg every 2 weeks.

This CDR3 spans 11 amino acids. The germline V gene has CDR1 SGHVS and CDR2 FNYEAQ. The V end lost 1 base, the J end lost 14 bases, and 6 bases lay between the germline ends. About this clone itself: Its antigen remains unknown.

Study findings and constraints: Newly diagnosed patients reportedly had lower baseline TCR diversity than healthy donors.

With no exception, relapse followed autologous stem cell transplantation in all patients, and brentuximab vedotin exposure varied. TCRdb's copy holds only in-frame clones and misses some; the assay was immunoSEQ multiplex PCR. The table includes approximately 60,000 clones, approximately 88% detected once. The receptor was derived from a human donor with classical Hodgkin lymphoma. The chain recombines TRBV7-6 with TRBJ1-6, with D uncertain. Material: peripheral blood mononuclear cells (PBMCs), obtained at baseline. The CDR3 region has the DNA TGTGCCAGCAGCTTAGAAAGGACCCTCCACTTT. Amino acids: CASSLERTLHF. Full variable domain (missing parts from reference TRBV7-6 and TRBJ1-6): GAGVSQSPRYKVTKRGQDVALRCDPISGHVSLYWYRQALGQGPEFLTYFNYEAQQDKSGLPNDRFSAERPEGSISTLTIQRTEQRDSAMYRCASSLERTLHFGNGTRLTVT.